The 25 T cell receptor beta chains given below trace back to one sample, sequenced in a study of control samples from healthy donors and cancer patients. Only in-frame clones appear in the TCRdb table, and some are missing; sequencing was by immunoSEQ multiplex PCR. The profile covers some 49,000 clones, with approximately 90% appearing a single time and 0.8% taken by the ten largest. Source material: PBMCs. The receptors were sampled from a man between 25 and 39 years old with colorectal cancer.

The chain joins TRBV6-2 or TRBV6-3 to TRBJ2-1, with D perhaps TRBD2 (5 bases). Trimming stripped 0 bases from V and 5 bases from J, with 17 bases between. The CDR3 is made up of 17 amino acids. Germline V gene data show CDR1 as MNHEY and CDR2 as SVGEGT. CDR3 sequence (DNA): TGTGCCAGCAGTTACTCGATCGTATACGGGGATAACAATGAGCAGTTCTTC. It translates to CASSYSIVYGDNNEQFF.

This rearrangement joins TRBV7-2 to TRBJ2-1; unclear D gene. Trimming took off 0 bases at V and 7 bases at J, with 10 bases between the two ends. This CDR3 is built from 14 residues. CDR1 is SGHTA and CDR2 is FQGNSA in the germline V gene. The CDR3 DNA reads as TGTGCCAGCAGCTTAGCCAGGTTTGGTAATGAGCAGTTCTTC. This encodes CASSLARFGNEQFF.

CDR3 sequence: CASSGTASPETQYF. The CDR3 DNA follows: TGCGCCAGCAGTGGGACAGCCTCACCGGAGACCCAGTACTTC. This chain connects TRBV10-2 to TRBJ2-5; possibly TRBD1 for D (6 bases). The CDR3 extends over 14 amino acids. CDR1 and CDR2 (germline): WSHSY, SAAADI. Trimming removed 4 bases from V and 5 bases from J, with 14 bases in between.

Worth noting for this clone: The sample contains more than one DNA sequence encoding this CDR3. CDR3 DNA: TGTGCCAGCAGTTACGCATCAGTCACTGAAGCTTTCTTT. Protein: CASSYASVTEAFF. The gene calls are TRBV6-2 or TRBV6-3 and TRBJ1-1; the D is unclear. From germline, CDR1 is MNHEY and CDR2 SVGEGT. V lost 2 bases and J lost 4, with 8 bases in between. This CDR3 has 13 residues.

V and J are TRBV24-1 and TRBJ1-3; the D is unclear. With 6 bases removed from V and 0 bases from J, the gap between germline ends came to 11 bases. Per germline, CDR1 KGHDR and CDR2 SFDVKD. The CDR3 totals 15 residues. This CDR3 is CATSSSKSSGNTIYF. CDR3 nucleotide sequence: TGTGCCACCAGTAGTTCCAAGAGCTCTGGAAACACCATATATTTT.

This chain joins TRBV6-6 and TRBJ1-2, with TRBD1 matching over 11 bases. This CDR3 comprises 15 residues. Germline assignment: CDR1 MNHNY and CDR2 SVGAGI (reference sequence). The V segment lost 0 bases and the J segment 8 bases; nucleotides outside the gene matches: 5. The CDR3 spells CASSYSAGTGGGYTF. The CDR3 coding sequence is TGTGCCAGCAGTTACTCCGCCGGGACAGGGGGAGGCTACACCTTC.

This clone appeared a single time. The gene calls are TRBV6-2 or TRBV6-3 and TRBJ2-3, with 7 bases fitting TRBD2. The germline CDR1 and CDR2 sequences are MNHEY and SVGEGT. CDR3 length: 16 residues. V lost 2 bases and J lost 2; bases outside the gene matches: 7. The CDR3 bases are TGTGCCAGCAGTTACGGCGCTAGCGGTATCACAGATACGCAGTATTTT. It encodes CASSYGASGITDTQYF.

V and J are TRBV19 and TRBJ1-1, with TRBD1 matching over 8 bases. Trimming removed 4 bases from V and 3 bases from J; junction bases left unmatched: 7. The CDR3 has 15 residues. Germline V lookup: CDR1 LNHDA, CDR2 SQIVND (reference sequence). The CDR3 region is CASSTGGEVDTEAFF. CDR3 in DNA: TGTGCCAGTAGTACAGGGGGCGAGGTGGACACTGAAGCTTTCTTT.

This chain uses TRBV20-1 with TRBJ2-4, with D unclear. This CDR3 is 11 amino acids long. CDR1 is DFQATT, CDR2 SNEGSKA, per germline (reference sequence). The V gene lost 1 base and the J gene lost 8 bases, with 6 bases spanning the gap. The CDR3, as DNA: TGCAGTGCTAGAGTTACGGACATTCAGTACTTC. This codes for CSARVTDIQYF.

This sequence joins TRBV5-4 and TRBJ2-1, with 11 nucleotides matching TRBD2. Trimming at V came to 3 bases and at J to 8 bases, leaving 7 bases not matched to a gene. The CDR3 consists of 15 residues. Germline assignment: CDR1 SGHNT and CDR2 YYREEE (reference sequence). CDR3 DNA: TGTGCCAGCAGCTCCCTAGCGGGGGGTATAGATGAGCAGTTCTTC. Its protein product is CASSSLAGGIDEQFF. Based on the CDR3 plus reference TRBV5-4 and TRBJ2-1, the full variable domain is ETGVTQSPTHLIKTRGQQVTLRCSSQSGHNTVSWYQQALGQGPQFIFQYYREEENGRGNFPPRFSGLQFPNYSSELNVNALELDDSALYLCASSSLAGGIDEQFFGPGTRLTVL.

This clone was picked up one time. J is TRBJ1-6 and V is TRBV12-3 or TRBV12-4; the D is unclear. CDR3 length equals 13 residues. The ends were cut back, 4 bases at V and 9 bases at J, with 10 bases in the middle. CDR3 nucleotides: TGTGCCAGCAGTTCGGAGCCCTTTTCACCCCTCCACTTT. It encodes CASSSEPFSPLHF.

CDR3 amino acids: CASSQVSLNTEAFF. In DNA, the CDR3 is TGCGCCAGCAGCCAAGTCAGCCTGAACACTGAAGCTTTCTTT. The genes are TRBV4-1 and TRBJ1-1; unclear D gene. The germline V gene encodes CDR1 MGHRA and CDR2 YSYEKL. Between the trimmed V and J ends, which lost 1 base and 0 bases, there was a span of 6 bases. The length of the CDR3 is 14 residues.

The V gene is TRBV24-1, the J gene TRBJ2-5; TRBD2 matches 14 bases. V lost 4 bases and J lost 1; bases outside the gene matches: 10. The V gene's germline CDR1 is KGHDR and CDR2 SFDVKD. This CDR3 region has 19 residues. CDR3 residues: CATSDPRTSGGTFQETQYF. CDR3 sequence (DNA): TGTGCCACCAGTGACCCTCGGACTAGCGGGGGGACCTTCCAAGAGACCCAGTACTTC.

This chain links TRBV5-6 with TRBJ1-6; D remains unclear. The CDR3 spans 15 residues. Germline CDR1 reads SGHDT; CDR2 reads YYEEEE. V lost 0 bases to trimming and J lost 5 bases, with 9 bases between them. The CDR3 coding sequence is TGTGCCAGCAGCTTGGACCCAGCGAATAATTCACCCCTCCACTTT. It translates to CASSLDPANNSPLHF.

The J gene is TRBJ2-7, the V gene TRBV2, with 11 bases that match TRBD1. Germline lookup yields CDR1 SNHLY and CDR2 FYNNEI. V gave up 6 bases and J gave up 2 bases; unmatched junction bases: 3. The CDR3 sequence is 14 residues long. CDR3 nucleotides: TGTGCCAGCAGCTGGACAGGGGGCACCTACGAGCAGTACTTC. Residues: CASSWTGGTYEQYF.

The chain has TRBV6-2 or TRBV6-3 and TRBJ1-1, with D possibly matching TRBD1 (6 bases). This CDR3 spans 12 amino acids. With 6 bases removed from V and 8 bases from J, the gap between germline ends came to 13 bases. Per the germline V gene, CDR1 is MNHEY and CDR2 is SVGEGT. The CDR3 reads CASSPRTVEAFF. CDR3 DNA: TGTGCCAGCAGCCCACGGACAGTCGAAGCTTTCTTT.

V gene TRBV5-1 combines with J gene TRBJ2-1; no firm D call. Trimming removed 4 bases from V and 4 bases from J, with 9 bases in between. Germline CDR1 and CDR2: SGHRS and YFSETQ. The CDR3 sequence is 13 residues long. The CDR3 loop reads CASSPEIYNEQFF. The CDR3 DNA is TGCGCCAGCAGCCCGGAAATATACAATGAGCAGTTCTTC.

The V call is TRBV12-3 or TRBV12-4, the J call TRBJ1-5; D remains unclear. CDR3 length: 12 residues. Trimming stripped 5 bases from V and 12 bases from J, with 14 bases between. Here the CDR3 DNA reads TGTGCCAGCAGTGCCAAGGCCTCGGGCCAGCATTTT. This codes for CASSAKASGQHF.

V gene TRBV11-2 combines with J gene TRBJ1-2; D is ambiguous. The CDR3 runs to 13 residues. V lost 1 base and J 14 bases, leaving 17 bases between the germline ends. The V gene's germline CDR1 is SGHAT and CDR2 FQNNGV. The CDR3 region is CASSLAKGLEVTF. The CDR3 nucleotides are TGTGCCAGCAGCTTAGCTAAGGGTTTGGAGGTTACCTTC.

The rearrangement joins TRBV6-5 to TRBJ1-1; TRBD1 matches 7 bases. This CDR3 spans 16 amino acids. CDR1 and CDR2 from the germline V gene are MNHEY and SVGAGI. The trim removed 0 bases at V and 6 bases at J, leaving 10 bases unmatched. Written as DNA, the CDR3 is TGTGCCAGCAGTTACTCCCGAGACAGGGATAAGGCTGAAGCTTTCTTT. Translating it yields CASSYSRDRDKAEAFF.

This chain uses TRBV19 with TRBJ1-1; maybe TRBD1 (6 bases). Germline lookup yields CDR1 LNHDA and CDR2 SQIVND (reference sequence). This CDR3 spans 14 amino acids. V was pared by 7 bases and J by 5 bases, with 17 bases between. The CDR3 here is CASKGGRRPTEAFF. CDR3 nucleotides: TGTGCCAGTAAGGGGGGTCGGAGGCCGACTGAAGCTTTCTTT.

This chain links TRBV27 with TRBJ2-4; the match to TRBD2 covers 14 bases. CDR1 and CDR2 from the germline V gene are MNHEY and SMNVEV (reference sequence). J gave up 6 bases and V 4 bases, and 8 bases lay outside the gene matches. This CDR3 has 17 residues. In DNA form, the CDR3 reads TGTGCCAGCAGTTCACCGGGACTAGCGGGGGAGTTAAACATTCAGTACTTC. Its translation: CASSSPGLAGELNIQYF.

The chain combines TRBV5-6 with TRBJ1-6; no reliable D call. V shed 4 bases and J shed 7 bases, with 12 bases lying between them. From germline, CDR1 is SGHDT and CDR2 YYEEEE. The CDR3 consists of 14 residues. The CDR3 protein is CASSRGRENSPLHF. CDR3 DNA sequence: TGTGCCAGCAGCCGCGGACGGGAGAATTCACCCCTCCACTTT.

V and J are TRBV7-9 and TRBJ2-2; 7 bases match TRBD2. The V gene's germline CDR1 is SEHNR and CDR2 FQNEAQ (reference sequence). The V gene end was trimmed by 5 bases and the J gene end by 0 bases; junction bases not matched to a gene: 0. The CDR3 consists of 14 residues. CDR3 DNA sequence: TGTGCCAGCAGCGCGGGGGCGAACACCGGGGAGCTGTTTTTT. Translation: CASSAGANTGELFF.

J is TRBJ2-7 and V is TRBV19; D gene unclear. Trimming left V 5 bases short and J 5 bases short, with 13 bases between. Germline V gene sequence: CDR1 LNHDA, CDR2 SQIVND (reference sequence). This CDR3 contains 13 residues. For the CDR3, the DNA is TGTGCCAGTAGTCCCCGGAATGAGGACGAGCAGTACTTC. It translates to CASSPRNEDEQYF.